This T cell receptor (beta chain) was recorded in a study of response to subunit inactivated influenza vaccine. Study-level results: The authors proposed limited new T cell recruitment per seasonal influenza vaccination.

The germline V gene encodes CDR1 SNHLY and CDR2 FYNNEI. J gave up 5 bases and V 8 bases, and 18 bases lay outside the gene matches. This CDR3 has 17 amino acids. Worth noting for this clonotype: Its antigen is not known.

TCRdb redid the calling of the RT-PCR reads with MiXCR, one entry per CDR3 protein. The sample has 700,000 to 900,000 distinct CDR3 sequences, 21% seen once; the top ten hold 10%. This specimen consisted of PBMCs from blood, obtained more than 4 days after vaccination. V is TRBV2 and J is TRBJ2-1, with 7 bases that match TRBD2. The sequence came from a man between 50 and 59 years old who received an inactivated influenza vaccine. The CDR3 coding sequence is TGTGCCAGCGGGGGGACCCCGAGCGGGACTTCGAACAATGAGCAGTTCTTC. Translating it yields CASGGTPSGTSNNEQFF.